A selection of T cell receptor beta chains follows, all from one sample in a study of T cell responses to AZD1222 COVID-19 vaccine. Using immunoSEQ multiplex PCR, the repertoire was profiled, and TCRdb retains in-frame clones only, with some absent. The repertoire consists of about 69,000 clones, with less than 90% occurring once and the leading ten covering approximately 25%. Sequencing used peripheral blood, obtained 28 days after the second AZD1222 dose. The receptors here all came from an adult who received the AZD1222 COVID-19 vaccine. Both conserved end residues are trimmed from each CDR3. The order of the fields is J gene, V gene, D gene, CDR3 protein. The D gene is left open where the match is weak.

J: TRBJ2-1; V: TRBV7-9; D: NA; CDR3: ASGAQGVNEQF
J: TRBJ1-2; V: TRBV7-2; D: TRBD1; CDR3: ASSLAGGNGYT
J: TRBJ1-2; V: TRBV5-6; D: NA; CDR3: ASSHRRRAYGYT
J: TRBJ2-3; V: TRBV2; D: TRBD2; CDR3: ASGRDYTDTQY
J: TRBJ2-7; V: TRBV5-1; D: TRBD2; CDR3: ASSSTGTSGNEQY
J: TRBJ2-7; V: TRBV21-1; D: NA; CDR3: ASTAPPGGSNEQY
J: TRBJ2-5; V: TRBV6-6; D: TRBD1; CDR3: ASSPPGQVTETQY
J: TRBJ1-2; V: TRBV7-2; D: NA; CDR3: ASSPPFSAYT
J: TRBJ2-2; V: TRBV6-5; D: TRBD2; CDR3: ASSKGLAAGGELF
J: TRBJ1-2; V: TRBV19; D: TRBD1; CDR3: ASRKGQGTYGYT
J: TRBJ2-7; V: TRBV29-1; D: NA; CDR3: SVSPHARSYEQY
J: TRBJ2-5; V: TRBV7-6; D: NA; CDR3: ASSLGSAATGFEETQY
J: TRBJ1-3; V: TRBV7-6; D: NA; CDR3: ASSVGGGNTIY
J: TRBJ2-5; V: TRBV5-5; D: NA; CDR3: ASSLDYLGGQETQY
J: TRBJ2-2; V: TRBV11-3; D: NA; CDR3: ASSLQENGELF
J: TRBJ1-4; V: TRBV7-2; D: NA; CDR3: ASSPHSGEKLF
J: TRBJ2-2; V: TRBV27; D: NA; CDR3: ASSLYPGELF
J: TRBJ1-1; V: TRBV7-8; D: TRBD1; CDR3: ASSLGDRAPLNTEAF
J: TRBJ2-1; V: TRBV4-1; D: TRBD1; CDR3: ASSQGWTGGIYEQF
J: TRBJ2-1; V: TRBV21-1; D: NA; CDR3: ASSNGPEREFNNEQF
J: TRBJ2-7; V: TRBV7-9; D: NA; CDR3: ASSLDGRRDEQY
J: TRBJ2-7; V: TRBV7-9; D: TRBD2; CDR3: ASSGLAGARAYEQY
J: TRBJ2-2; V: TRBV6-6; D: NA; CDR3: ASRRGRVTGELF
J: TRBJ2-5; V: TRBV5-6; D: TRBD2; CDR3: ASSLKRGAHQETQY
J: TRBJ2-6; V: TRBV19; D: NA; CDR3: ATEVGSGANVLT
J: TRBJ1-5; V: TRBV6-1; D: NA; CDR3: ASSEAGTKGQPQH
J: TRBJ2-3; V: TRBV11-2; D: NA; CDR3: ASSRNTDTQY
J: TRBJ2-3; V: TRBV5-1; D: TRBD2; CDR3: ASSPSTGAGTSTQY
J: TRBJ1-1; V: TRBV18; D: NA; CDR3: ASSPSYLNTEAF
J: TRBJ1-6; V: TRBV18; D: NA; CDR3: ASSTTAGDSPLH
J: TRBJ2-4; V: TRBV12-5; D: NA; CDR3: ASGPPRVVYGNIQY
J: TRBJ1-3; V: TRBV29-1; D: TRBD1; CDR3: SVADRVLDTIY
J: TRBJ2-5; V: TRBV27; D: NA; CDR3: ASGKGSETQY
J: TRBJ2-1; V: TRBV5-4; D: NA; CDR3: ASSSPGPRSYNEQF
J: TRBJ1-2; V: TRBV18; D: TRBD1; CDR3: ASSSGTGVQGYT
J: TRBJ1-2; V: TRBV6-5; D: NA; CDR3: ASSYATPGGGYT
J: TRBJ2-1; V: TRBV30; D: NA; CDR3: AWSGARGGEQF
J: TRBJ1-6; V: TRBV6-6; D: TRBD1; CDR3: ASSNHPGTGISPLH
J: TRBJ2-5; V: TRBV10-1; D: NA; CDR3: ASSKGTEETQY
J: TRBJ2-1; V: TRBV5-6; D: NA; CDR3: ASTPWRSRRENEQF
J: TRBJ2-7; V: TRBV14; D: TRBD1; CDR3: ASSSTGGYSYEQY
J: TRBJ1-2; V: TRBV14; D: NA; CDR3: ASSPIGDYGYT
J: TRBJ1-4; V: TRBV18; D: NA; CDR3: ASSPGKDGEKLF
J: TRBJ2-3; V: TRBV6-5; D: NA; CDR3: ASSYRGGSTDTQY
J: TRBJ2-7; V: TRBV11-2; D: NA; CDR3: ASSLRYEQY
J: TRBJ2-1; V: TRBV30; D: NA; CDR3: AWSAQLGGEQF
J: TRBJ1-5; V: TRBV10-3; D: TRBD1; CDR3: AISSTGGQPQH
J: TRBJ1-2; V: TRBV6-5; D: TRBD1; CDR3: ASRTGGATYGYT
J: TRBJ2-5; V: TRBV11-2; D: NA; CDR3: ASSRTAQETQY
J: TRBJ2-7; V: TRBV30; D: NA; CDR3: AWSERPYEQY
J: TRBJ1-6; V: TRBV5-1; D: NA; CDR3: ASSPVGAGDSPLH
J: TRBJ1-2; V: TRBV5-1; D: NA; CDR3: ASSFQDEGGYT
J: TRBJ2-3; V: TRBV6-4; D: NA; CDR3: ASSDSGTSTDTQY
J: TRBJ1-6; V: TRBV7-9; D: TRBD1; CDR3: ASSPTWTGGASYNSPLH
J: TRBJ2-7; V: TRBV29-1; D: NA; CDR3: SVGDGYEQY
J: TRBJ2-3; V: TRBV6-5; D: NA; CDR3: ASRGTLGGTQY
J: TRBJ2-5; V: TRBV29-1; D: TRBD2; CDR3: SVGGLAGEVPGTQY